This T cell receptor (beta chain) comes out of a study of shared clonotypes between healthy human individuals. Worth noting for this clone: Within the sample, other DNA sequences also encode this same CDR3.

Assay: immunoSEQ multiplex PCR; the TCRdb copy retains only in-frame clones and omits some. This table holds about 2 million clones, less than 95% found once. Germline lookup yields CDR1 MGHRA and CDR2 YSYEKL. V lost 1 base and J 4 bases, leaving 10 bases between the germline ends. CDR3 length equals 14 residues. CD45RO-negative CD8 cells positively selected for CCR7 made up the naive population, which excluded terminally differentiated effector memory CD45RA+ cells. The clonotype was recovered from a man aged 18 to 29 in good health. The chain links TRBV4-1 to TRBJ1-1; D may be TRBD1 (5 bases). The specimen sequenced was naive CD8+ T cells sorted from blood. The CDR3 loop is CASSQGQGGTEAFF. CDR3 nucleotides: TGCGCCAGCAGCCAAGGCCAGGGAGGCACTGAAGCTTTCTTT.